What follows is one TCR beta chain and its context. In the authors' methods: By means of reference gene primer amplification, nucleated cell counts were estimated. Here immunoSEQ multiplex PCR was the method, and the copy in TCRdb shows in-frame clones only, minus some. V and J calls plus clone size are reproduced from that table; the DNA served to infer D and trimming. Among roughly 130,000 clones listed, roughly 81% were seen once. The data stem from a study of blood T cell repertoires in COVID-19. Background on the study: Sites in the United States, Italy and Spain provided acute and convalescent COVID-19 samples. Sources were T cells, B-cell-depleted T cells, or PBMCs; the material itself was cDNA or gDNA.

Trimming removed 0 bases at V and 3 bases at J, with 6 bases between. Germline V gene sequence: CDR1 SGHRS, CDR2 YFSETQ. There are 13 residues in the CDR3. Sequenced: PBMCs or T cells enriched from blood (not recorded which). This TCR was sampled from a woman aged 50 to 60 with acute COVID-19. This sequence joins TRBV5-1 and TRBJ1-1; no definite D call. In DNA, the CDR3 is TGCGCCAGCAGCTTGGCCTTAGACACTGAAGCTTTCTTT. Protein: CASSLALDTEAFF.